This TCR beta chain came from a study of blood T cell repertoires in COVID-19. Study overall: Specimens from acute and convalescent COVID-19 originated in the United States, Italy and Spain. The analysed material was cDNA or gDNA that came from T cells, B-cell-depleted T cells, or PBMCs.

In the study's own analysis: Amplification of reference gene primers was used by the study to estimate nucleated cell counts. TCRdb keeps only in-frame clones here, not all; method: immunoSEQ multiplex PCR. V and J calls and clone size are as listed in that table; D and trimming were resolved from the DNA. The sample has around 24,000 clones; around 86% are singletons. V lost 5 bases to trimming and J lost 3 bases, with 10 bases between them. This CDR3 contains 14 residues. Germline V gene data show CDR1 as SEHNR and CDR2 as FQNEAQ (reference sequence). This clone was seen only a few times. V is TRBV7-9 and J is TRBJ1-4; D possibly corresponds to TRBD1 (6 bases). Sequenced: peripheral blood. This TCR was sampled from a woman older than 75 with acute or convalescent COVID-19. For the CDR3, the DNA is TGTGCCAGCAGCCTCCGGACAGCTAATGAAAAACTGTTTTTT. This codes for CASSLRTANEKLFF.